This passage covers 14 T cell receptor beta chains from one sample sequenced in a study of blood T cell repertoires in COVID-19. Data came from immunoSEQ multiplex PCR; TCRdb stores just in-frame clones and leaves some out. The sample lists about 69,000 clones, around 86% occurring once. The sequencing input was peripheral blood. These receptors were obtained from a man aged 80 or over with acute or convalescent COVID-19.

The V gene is TRBV9, the J gene TRBJ1-2, with 7 bases lining up with TRBD1. The germline V gene encodes CDR1 SGDLS and CDR2 YYNGEE. V gave up 0 bases and J gave up 3 bases; unmatched junction bases: 11. The CDR3 is made up of 17 amino acids. The CDR3 is CASSVGGRGRGDYGYTF. The DNA for the CDR3 is TGTGCCAGCAGCGTAGGTGGCAGGGGGAGAGGAGACTATGGCTACACCTTC.

This sequence joins TRBV5-5 and TRBJ1-1; the match to TRBD1 covers 7 bases. The CDR3 sequence is 16 residues long. Germline CDR1 and CDR2: SGHKS and YYEKEE (reference sequence). Unmatched junction bases numbered 9, after V lost 4 bases and J lost 0 bases. This chain's CDR3 is CASSPSTGVLNTEAFF. CDR3 in DNA: TGTGCCAGCAGCCCTTCTACAGGGGTCCTGAACACTGAAGCTTTCTTT.

This chain connects TRBV12-3 or TRBV12-4 to TRBJ2-2; D uncertain. The V and J ends lost 2 bases and 5 bases respectively, with 6 bases between them. The length of the CDR3 is 13 residues. The chain's CDR3 is CASSLHFTGELFF. The CDR3 region has the DNA TGTGCCAGCAGTTTACACTTTACCGGGGAGCTGTTTTTT.

The CDR3 DNA sequence: TGTGCCAGCAGTTTACTAGATAGCAATCAGCCCCAGCATTTT. Translating it yields CASSLLDSNQPQHF. This rearrangement joins TRBV27 to TRBJ1-5; the D is unclear. The CDR3 runs 14 residues. Between the trimmed V and J ends, which lost 2 bases and 0 bases, there was a span of 5 bases. The germline V gene encodes CDR1 MNHEY and CDR2 SMNVEV (reference sequence).

The chain couples TRBV9 to TRBJ2-3, with D possibly being TRBD2 (5 bases). CDR3 length: 16 amino acids. The germline V gene encodes CDR1 SGDLS and CDR2 YYNGEE. Trimming took off 0 bases at V and 1 base at J, with 12 bases between the two ends. DNA for the CDR3: TGTGCCAGCAGCGTAGCGCGGGTACGGGGCACAGATACGCAGTATTTT. Translation gives CASSVARVRGTDTQYF.

The chain uses TRBV5-8 and TRBJ1-5; 9 bases are a match to TRBD1. With 5 bases clipped from V and 7 bases from J, the junction kept 10 bases outside the gene matches. The CDR3 is made up of 15 amino acids. Germline CDR1 SGHTS, CDR2 YDEGEE. The CDR3 sequence is CASRTTGGAGQPQHF. CDR3 in DNA: TGTGCCAGCAGAACCACAGGGGGCGCTGGGCAGCCCCAGCATTTT.

V is TRBV5-1 and J is TRBJ1-6, with D possibly matching TRBD1 (5 bases). The CDR3 is 18 amino acids. V was cut by 1 base and J by 7 bases, with 21 bases left in between. Germline CDR1 SGHRS, CDR2 YFSETQ. The CDR3 is CASSLLTPRGGWNSPLHF. In DNA, the CDR3 is TGCGCCAGCAGCTTGTTAACCCCTCGCGGGGGATGGAATTCACCCCTCCACTTT.

The chain employs TRBV30 and TRBJ2-7; D gene uncertain. Germline V gene data show CDR1 as GTSNPN and CDR2 as SVGIG (reference sequence). V was cut by 0 bases and J by 5 bases, with 11 bases left in between. CDR3 length equals 13 residues. CDR3 sequence: CAWSVFGWHEQYF. In DNA, the CDR3 is TGTGCCTGGAGTGTATTCGGGTGGCACGAGCAGTACTTC.

The chain couples TRBV5-1 to TRBJ2-1; possible D gene TRBD2, 6 bases. Per germline, CDR1 SGHRS and CDR2 YFSETQ. This CDR3 is built from 14 residues. V lost 5 bases to trimming and J lost 7 bases, with 16 bases between them. CDR3 nucleotides: TGCGCCAGCAGGGGGGTAGCGGCCACAAATGAGCAGTTCTTC. As protein: CASRGVAATNEQFF.

This chain connects TRBV3-1 (or the pseudogene TRBV3-2) to TRBJ1-3; 9 bases are shared with TRBD1. The V segment lost 4 bases and the J segment 1 base; nucleotides outside the gene matches: 2. This CDR3 spans 15 amino acids. Germline CDR1 LGHDT, CDR2 YNNKEL (reference sequence). The CDR3 DNA follows: TGTGCCAGCAGCCTAGGGACAGGGTCTGGAAACACCATATATTTT. Its protein product is CASSLGTGSGNTIYF.

This sequence joins TRBV6-5 and TRBJ2-7; no clear D. The germline V and J ends were trimmed by 0 bases and 1 base, with 10 bases remaining between them. The germline CDR1 and CDR2 sequences are MNHEY and SVGAGI. The CDR3 contains 15 residues. This chain's CDR3 is CASSYSERGSYEQYF. The CDR3 nucleotides are TGTGCCAGCAGTTACTCAGAACGAGGTTCCTACGAGCAGTACTTC.

The chain links TRBV19 to TRBJ2-1; 10 bases are shared with TRBD2. Germline V gives CDR1 LNHDA, CDR2 SQIVND (reference sequence). Trimming removed 10 bases from V and 7 bases from J; junction bases left unmatched: 10. The CDR3 has 14 amino acids. The CDR3: CATCSSGSSNEQFF. The CDR3 region has the DNA TGTGCCACCTGCTCTAGCGGGAGCAGTAATGAGCAGTTCTTC.

This chain connects TRBV9 to TRBJ2-4; 10 positions agree with TRBD1. Germline CDR1 SGDLS, CDR2 YYNGEE. This CDR3 has 14 residues. V lost 2 bases and J lost 7; bases outside the gene matches: 3. For the CDR3, the DNA is TGTGCCAGCAGCGTGCCGGGACAGGGGAACATTCAGTACTTC. Protein sequence: CASSVPGQGNIQYF.

The V gene is TRBV3-1 (or the pseudogene TRBV3-2), the J gene TRBJ2-4, with 7 bases lining up with TRBD1. This CDR3 comprises 13 residues. Per the germline V gene, CDR1 is LGHDT and CDR2 is YNNKEL (reference sequence). With 4 bases clipped from V and 7 bases from J, the junction kept 4 bases outside the gene matches. CDR3 in DNA: TGTGCCAGCAGCCCTACAGGGGTGAACATTCAGTACTTC. This encodes CASSPTGVNIQYF.